The 10 T cell receptor beta chains below all came from one sample that was sequenced in a study of vaccination effects on CD4 cells after COVID-19. Their antigens remain unidentified. Here immunoSEQ multiplex PCR was the method, and the copy in TCRdb shows in-frame clones only, minus some. Found here are under 30,000 clones, roughly 74% of them singletons; the top ten hold 15% to 20%. In the ViraFEST assay, antigen-specific CD4+ clonotypes were identified by expansion after peptide-pool stimulation. Upon completion of 10 to 11 days in culture, CD4+ T cells were isolated. All study participants received two doses of BNT162b2 or mRNA-1273 vaccine. This sample comprised CD4+ T cells from PBMCs cultured with HCoV-OC43 spike peptides, obtained after COVID-19 vaccination. Specified subset: HCoV-OC43 spike overlapping peptide pool stimulation. These receptors all stem from a human donor who received a COVID-19 vaccine.

This chain's CDR3 is CASSTPPGVTYNEQFF. The CDR3 bases are TGTGCCAGTAGTACCCCGCCGGGGGTAACCTACAATGAGCAGTTCTTC. This chain uses TRBV19 with TRBJ2-1; maybe TRBD2 (6 bases). Germline V gene sequence: CDR1 LNHDA, CDR2 SQIVND (reference sequence). This CDR3 contains 16 residues. V dropped 4 bases and J dropped 2 bases, with 15 bases sitting between them. Full variable domain (outside the CDR3, taken from reference TRBV19 and TRBJ2-1): DGGITQSPKYLFRKEGQNVTLSCEQNLNHDAMYWYRQDPGQGLRLIYYSQIVNDFQKGDIAEGYSVSREKKESFPLTVTSAQKNPTAFYLCASSTPPGVTYNEQFFGPGTRLTVL.

This chain connects TRBV7-2 to TRBJ2-3, with D possibly being TRBD2 (6 bases). Trimming removed 4 bases at V and 5 bases at J, with 10 bases between. Looked up from germline, CDR1 is SGHTA and CDR2 is FQGNSA. CDR3 length: 13 amino acids. The CDR3 reads CASSSRTIDTQYF. As DNA, the CDR3 is TGTGCCAGCAGCTCACGGACTATAGATACGCAGTATTTT.

V usage is TRBV6-1 and J usage is TRBJ1-2; the D is unclear. Germline lookup yields CDR1 MNHNS and CDR2 SASEGT. There are 15 residues in the CDR3. V was clipped by 0 bases and J by 0 bases, with 8 bases between them. CDR3 loop: CASSEAPRANYGYTF. For the CDR3, the DNA is TGTGCCAGCAGTGAAGCCCCCAGAGCTAACTATGGCTACACCTTC.

This chain connects TRBV18 to TRBJ2-4; D unresolved. Germline V gene lookup returns CDR1 KGHSH and CDR2 LQKENI. The CDR3 runs 17 residues. The ends were cut back, 0 bases at V and 2 bases at J, with 14 bases in the middle. The CDR3 bases are TGTGCCAGCTCACCACCGGTAGGGATTTCCCCCAAAAACATTCAGTACTTC. Translating it yields CASSPPVGISPKNIQYF.

The chain has TRBV6-6 and TRBJ2-1; D uncertain. V lost 4 bases and J 7 bases, leaving 5 bases between the germline ends. The germline V gene has CDR1 MNHNY and CDR2 SVGAGI (reference sequence). The CDR3 is 11 amino acids. CDR3 amino acids: CASSSANEQFF. CDR3 DNA sequence: TGTGCCAGCAGTTCAGCGAATGAGCAGTTCTTC.

The CDR3 is CASSSSSGGGNSRSYNEQFF. The CDR3 nucleotides read TGTGCCAGCAGTTCCAGTAGTGGTGGCGGGAATTCCCGCTCCTACAATGAGCAGTTCTTC. V and J are TRBV6-2 or TRBV6-3 and TRBJ2-1; D is perhaps TRBD2 (6 bases). V lost 4 bases and J lost 0, with 25 bases in between. Germline V gene data show CDR1 as MNHEY and CDR2 as SVGEGT. The CDR3 spans 20 residues.

This clone was counted a few times. DNA of the CDR3: TGCGCCAGCAGCTTGGCCGGGGTTACACCCCTCCACTTT. It is translated as CASSLAGVTPLHF. The chain is built from TRBV5-1 and TRBJ1-6; D uncertain. Germline values: CDR1 SGHRS, CDR2 YFSETQ. The CDR3 sequence is 13 residues long. Trimming took off 0 bases at V and 11 bases at J, with 9 bases between the two ends.

This clone has a handful of counts. This sequence joins TRBV11-3 and TRBJ2-7; TRBD1 or TRBD2 may be the D gene (5 bases each). The length of the CDR3 is 15 residues. Germline V CDR1 and CDR2: SGHNT, YENEEA. V dropped 5 bases and J dropped 2 bases, with 16 bases sitting between them. CDR3 residues: CASSPSRDRAYEQYF. CDR3 coding DNA: TGTGCCAGCAGCCCTAGCCGGGACCGAGCCTACGAGCAGTACTTC.

The chain carries TRBV19 and TRBJ2-7; 10 nucleotides line up with TRBD1. Germline V gene sequence: CDR1 LNHDA, CDR2 SQIVND (reference sequence). There are 16 residues in the CDR3. The J segment lost 7 bases and the V segment lost 6 bases, leaving 15 bases of the junction unmatched. The CDR3 DNA follows: TGTGCCAGTAGCGGGGGTCCGGGACAGGGGCTCGCGGAGCAGTACTTC. Translation gives CASSGGPGQGLAEQYF.

CDR3: CASRRDRGGSPLHF. CDR3 coding DNA: TGTGCCAGCAGAAGGGACAGGGGAGGTTCACCCCTCCACTTT. The chain links TRBV6-5 to TRBJ1-6, with 10 bases fitting TRBD1. Per the germline V gene, CDR1 is MNHEY and CDR2 is SVGAGI. V dropped 6 bases and J dropped 9; count of bases not matched to a gene: 5. The CDR3 is 14 residues long.